This T cell receptor (beta chain) was captured in a study of cytomegalovirus exposure and HLA in healthy donors. A multiplex PCR was run with 60 Vbeta primers and 13 Jbeta primers. Using immunoSEQ multiplex PCR, the repertoire was profiled, and TCRdb retains in-frame clones only, with some absent. The repertoire holds 100,000 to 150,000 clones, with around 75% as singletons. Germline CDR1 and CDR2: MNHEY and SVGAGI. J was trimmed by 8 bases and V by 7 bases; bases with no gene match: 12. This CDR3 is 15 amino acids long. The source is a woman aged 45 to 65 in good health and CMV-seronegative. The source material was PBMCs. The rearrangement uses TRBV6-5 and TRBJ1-5; TRBD1 aligns across 9 bases. CDR3 in DNA: TGTGCCAGCACCAGGGACAGGGTAGCATATGAGCCCCAGCATTTT. It codes for CASTRDRVAYEPQHF.